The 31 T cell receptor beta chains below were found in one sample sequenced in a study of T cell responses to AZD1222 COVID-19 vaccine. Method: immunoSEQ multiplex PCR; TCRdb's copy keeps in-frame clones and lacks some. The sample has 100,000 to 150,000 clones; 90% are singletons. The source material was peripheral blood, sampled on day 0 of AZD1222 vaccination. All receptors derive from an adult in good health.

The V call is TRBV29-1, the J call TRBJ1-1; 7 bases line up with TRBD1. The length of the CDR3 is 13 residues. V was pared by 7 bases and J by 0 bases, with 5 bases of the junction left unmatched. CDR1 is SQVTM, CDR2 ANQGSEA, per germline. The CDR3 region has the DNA TGCAGCGCCCCGGGACAGCTGAACACTGAAGCTTTCTTT. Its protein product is CSAPGQLNTEAFF.

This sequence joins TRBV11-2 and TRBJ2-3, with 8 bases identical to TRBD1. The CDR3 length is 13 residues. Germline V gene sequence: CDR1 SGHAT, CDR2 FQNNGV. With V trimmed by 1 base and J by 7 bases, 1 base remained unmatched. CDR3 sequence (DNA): TGTGCCAGCAGCTTAGGACAGGGGCATACGCAGTATTTT. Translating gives CASSLGQGHTQYF.

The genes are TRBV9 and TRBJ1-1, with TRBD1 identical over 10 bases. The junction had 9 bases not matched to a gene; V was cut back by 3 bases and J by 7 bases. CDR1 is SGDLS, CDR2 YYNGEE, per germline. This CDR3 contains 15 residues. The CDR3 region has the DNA TGTGCCAGCAGCGCGACGGACAGGGGGTATGATGAAGCTTTCTTT. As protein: CASSATDRGYDEAFF.

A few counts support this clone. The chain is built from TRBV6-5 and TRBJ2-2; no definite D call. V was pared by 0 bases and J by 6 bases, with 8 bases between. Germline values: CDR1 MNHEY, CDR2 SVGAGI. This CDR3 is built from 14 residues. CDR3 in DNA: TGTGCCAGCAGTTACTCGAAGTCGCCCGGGGAGCTGTTTTTT. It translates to CASSYSKSPGELFF.

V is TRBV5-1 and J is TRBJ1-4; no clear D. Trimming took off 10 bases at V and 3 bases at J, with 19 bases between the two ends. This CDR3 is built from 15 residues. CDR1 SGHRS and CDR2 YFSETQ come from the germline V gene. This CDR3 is CASTAGITSNEKLFF. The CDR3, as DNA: TGCGCCTCCACAGCGGGGATTACCTCTAATGAAAAACTGTTTTTT.

In DNA, the CDR3 is TGTGCCAGCAGCCAAGGGCACATACAGGGATCCGGCTACACCTTC. Encoded protein: CASSQGHIQGSGYTF. The genes are TRBV3-1 (or the pseudogene TRBV3-2) and TRBJ1-2; D is perhaps TRBD1 (6 bases). The germline V gene encodes CDR1 LGHDT and CDR2 YNNKEL (reference sequence). Trimming took off 1 base at V and 8 bases at J, with 17 bases between the two ends. The CDR3 consists of 15 residues.

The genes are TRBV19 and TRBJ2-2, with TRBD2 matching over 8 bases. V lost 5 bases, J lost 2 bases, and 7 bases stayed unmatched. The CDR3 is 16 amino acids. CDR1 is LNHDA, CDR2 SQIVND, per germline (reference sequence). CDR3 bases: TGTGCCAGTAGTGCCCCTAGCGGGCCTAACACCGGGGAGCTGTTTTTT. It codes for CASSAPSGPNTGELFF.

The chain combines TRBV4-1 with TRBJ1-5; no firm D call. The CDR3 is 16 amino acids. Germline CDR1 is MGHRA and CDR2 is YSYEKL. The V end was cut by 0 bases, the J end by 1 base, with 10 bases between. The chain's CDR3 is CASSQDLPKSNQPQHF. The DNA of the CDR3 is TGCGCCAGCAGCCAAGATCTTCCCAAAAGCAATCAGCCCCAGCATTTT.

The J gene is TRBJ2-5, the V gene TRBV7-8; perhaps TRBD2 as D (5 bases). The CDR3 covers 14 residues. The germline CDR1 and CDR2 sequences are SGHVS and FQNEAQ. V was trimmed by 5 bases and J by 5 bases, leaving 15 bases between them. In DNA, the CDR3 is TGTGCCAGCAGCCCCAGACTGGGGAGCGAGACCCAGTACTTC. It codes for CASSPRLGSETQYF.

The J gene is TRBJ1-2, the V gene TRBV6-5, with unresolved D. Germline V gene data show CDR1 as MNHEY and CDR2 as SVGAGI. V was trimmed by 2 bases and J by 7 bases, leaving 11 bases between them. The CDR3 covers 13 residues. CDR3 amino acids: CASSYRWDSGYTF. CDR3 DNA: TGTGCCAGCAGTTACAGATGGGATTCTGGCTACACCTTC.

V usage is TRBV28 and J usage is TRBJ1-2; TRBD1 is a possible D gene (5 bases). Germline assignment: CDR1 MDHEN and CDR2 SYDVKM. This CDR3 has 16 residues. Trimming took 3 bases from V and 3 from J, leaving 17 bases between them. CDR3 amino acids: CASSFQQGRGYYGYTF. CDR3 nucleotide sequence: TGTGCCAGCAGTTTTCAGCAGGGCCGGGGATACTATGGCTACACCTTC.

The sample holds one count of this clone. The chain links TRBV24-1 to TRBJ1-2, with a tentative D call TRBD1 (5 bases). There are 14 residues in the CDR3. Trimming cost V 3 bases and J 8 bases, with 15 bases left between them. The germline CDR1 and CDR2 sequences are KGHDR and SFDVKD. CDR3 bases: TGTGCCACCAGTGATGACTTCCGGGACGCGGGCTACACCTTC. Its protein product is CATSDDFRDAGYTF.

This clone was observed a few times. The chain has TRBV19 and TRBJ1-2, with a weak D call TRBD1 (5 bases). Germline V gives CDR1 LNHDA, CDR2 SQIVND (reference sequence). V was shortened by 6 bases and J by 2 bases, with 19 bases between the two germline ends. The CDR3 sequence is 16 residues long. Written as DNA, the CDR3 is TGTGCCAGTAGGAAGGACGCCGGGGGGGTGAACTATGGCTACACCTTC. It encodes CASRKDAGGVNYGYTF.

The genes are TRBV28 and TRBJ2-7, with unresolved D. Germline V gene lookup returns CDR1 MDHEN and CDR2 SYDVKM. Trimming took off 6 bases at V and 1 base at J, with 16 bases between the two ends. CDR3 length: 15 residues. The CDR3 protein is CASSPLAEVSYEQYF. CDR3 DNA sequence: TGTGCCAGCAGCCCCTTAGCCGAGGTGTCCTACGAGCAGTACTTC.

This chain's CDR3 is CASSEGGYPPYNEQFF. CDR3 sequence (DNA): TGTGCCAGCAGTGAAGGAGGCTACCCCCCTTACAATGAGCAGTTCTTC. This chain joins TRBV6-1 and TRBJ2-1; D not resolved. Trimming cost V 1 base and J 4 bases, with 14 bases left between them. CDR1 and CDR2 (germline): MNHNS, SASEGT. The CDR3 is made up of 16 amino acids.

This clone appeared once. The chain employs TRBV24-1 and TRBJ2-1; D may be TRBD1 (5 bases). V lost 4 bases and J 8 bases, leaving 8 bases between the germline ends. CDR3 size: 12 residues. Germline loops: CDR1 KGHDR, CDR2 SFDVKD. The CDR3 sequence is CATSDPRDEQFF. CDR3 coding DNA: TGTGCCACCAGTGACCCCAGGGATGAGCAGTTCTTC.

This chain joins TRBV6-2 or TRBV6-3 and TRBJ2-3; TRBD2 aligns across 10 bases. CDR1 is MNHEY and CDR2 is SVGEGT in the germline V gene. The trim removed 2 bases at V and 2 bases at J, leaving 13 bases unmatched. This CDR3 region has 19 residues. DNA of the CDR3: TGTGCCAGCAGTTACCCGACCTCCACTAGCGGGGTTTACACAGATACGCAGTATTTT. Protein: CASSYPTSTSGVYTDTQYF.

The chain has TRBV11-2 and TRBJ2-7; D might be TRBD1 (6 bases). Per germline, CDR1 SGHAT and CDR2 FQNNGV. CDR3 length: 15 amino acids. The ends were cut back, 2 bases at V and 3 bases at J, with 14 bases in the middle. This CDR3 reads CASSLQGQPNYEQYF. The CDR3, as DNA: TGTGCCAGCAGCTTACAAGGACAGCCAAACTACGAGCAGTACTTC.

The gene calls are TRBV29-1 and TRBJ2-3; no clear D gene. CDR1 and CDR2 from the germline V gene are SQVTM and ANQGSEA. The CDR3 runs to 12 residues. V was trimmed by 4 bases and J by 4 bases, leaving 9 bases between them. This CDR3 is CSVVPAPDTQYF. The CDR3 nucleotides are TGCAGCGTTGTTCCCGCCCCAGATACGCAGTATTTT.

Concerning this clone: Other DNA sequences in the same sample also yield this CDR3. CDR3 DNA: TGTGCCAGCAGTTACAGGGTAGTCACTGGGGCCAACGTCCTGACTTTC. Translating gives CASSYRVVTGANVLTF. V usage is TRBV6-2 or TRBV6-3 and J usage is TRBJ2-6; the D is unclear. Trimming removed 2 bases from V and 2 bases from J, with 10 bases in between. Germline V lookup: CDR1 MNHEY, CDR2 SVGEGT. This CDR3 comprises 16 residues.

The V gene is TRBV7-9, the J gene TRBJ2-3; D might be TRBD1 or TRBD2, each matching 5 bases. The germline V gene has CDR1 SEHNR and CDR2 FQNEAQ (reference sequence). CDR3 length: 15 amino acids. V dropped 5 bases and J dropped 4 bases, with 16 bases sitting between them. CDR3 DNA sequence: TGTGCCAGCAGCCCCGGGACCCTCGGGGCAGATACGCAGTATTTT. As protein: CASSPGTLGADTQYF. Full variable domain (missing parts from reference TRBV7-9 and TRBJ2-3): DTGVSQNPRHKITKRGQNVTFRCDPISEHNRLYWYRQTLGQGPEFLTYFQNEAQLEKSRLLSDRFSAERPKGSFSTLEIQRTEQGDSAMYLCASSPGTLGADTQYFGPGTRLTVL.

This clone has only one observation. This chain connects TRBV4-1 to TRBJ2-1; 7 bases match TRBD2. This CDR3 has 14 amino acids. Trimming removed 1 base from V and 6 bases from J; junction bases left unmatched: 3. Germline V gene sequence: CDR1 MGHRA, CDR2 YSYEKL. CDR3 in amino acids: CASSQVGRANEQFF. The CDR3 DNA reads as TGCGCCAGCAGCCAAGTTGGGAGGGCCAATGAGCAGTTCTTC.

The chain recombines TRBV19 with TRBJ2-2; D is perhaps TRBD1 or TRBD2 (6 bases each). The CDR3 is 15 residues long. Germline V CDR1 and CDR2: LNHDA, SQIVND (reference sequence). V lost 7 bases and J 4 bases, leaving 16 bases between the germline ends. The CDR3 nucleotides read TGTGCCAGTATTGGGGGGCAGGCGGGCACCGGGGAGCTGTTTTTT. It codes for CASIGGQAGTGELFF. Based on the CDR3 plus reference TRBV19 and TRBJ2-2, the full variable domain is DGGITQSPKYLFRKEGQNVTLSCEQNLNHDAMYWYRQDPGQGLRLIYYSQIVNDFQKGDIAEGYSVSREKKESFPLTVTSAQKNPTAFYLCASIGGQAGTGELFFGEGSRLTVL.

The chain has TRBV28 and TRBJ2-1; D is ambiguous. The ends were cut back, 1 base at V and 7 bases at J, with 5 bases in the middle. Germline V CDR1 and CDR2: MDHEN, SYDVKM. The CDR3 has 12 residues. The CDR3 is CASSLLSNEQFF. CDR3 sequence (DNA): TGTGCCAGCAGTTTATTGTCGAATGAGCAGTTCTTC.

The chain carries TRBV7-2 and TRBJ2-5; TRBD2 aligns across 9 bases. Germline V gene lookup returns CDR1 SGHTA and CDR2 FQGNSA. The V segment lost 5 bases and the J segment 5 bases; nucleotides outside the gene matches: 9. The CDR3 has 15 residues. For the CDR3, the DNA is TGTGCCAGCAGCCTGGGGGGCGGGAGGGGTGAGACCCAGTACTTC. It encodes CASSLGGGRGETQYF.

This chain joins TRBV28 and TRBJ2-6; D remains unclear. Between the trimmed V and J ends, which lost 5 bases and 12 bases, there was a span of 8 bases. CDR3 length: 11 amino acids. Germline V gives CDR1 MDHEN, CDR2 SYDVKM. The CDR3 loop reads CASSPAGVLTF. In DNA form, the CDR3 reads TGTGCCAGCAGTCCAGCCGGCGTCCTGACTTTC. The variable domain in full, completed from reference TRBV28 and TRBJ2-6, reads DVKVTQSSRYLVKRTGEKVFLECVQDMDHENMFWYRQDPGLGLRLIYFSYDVKMKEKGDIPEGYSVSREKKERFSLILESASTNQTSMYLCASSPAGVLTFGAGSRLTVL.

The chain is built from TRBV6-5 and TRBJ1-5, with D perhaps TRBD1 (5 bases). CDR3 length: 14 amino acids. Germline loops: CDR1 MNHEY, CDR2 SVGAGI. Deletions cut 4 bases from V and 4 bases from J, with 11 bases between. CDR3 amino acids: CASSSGGFNQPQHF. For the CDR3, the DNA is TGTGCCAGCAGTTCGGGGGGATTTAATCAGCCCCAGCATTTT.

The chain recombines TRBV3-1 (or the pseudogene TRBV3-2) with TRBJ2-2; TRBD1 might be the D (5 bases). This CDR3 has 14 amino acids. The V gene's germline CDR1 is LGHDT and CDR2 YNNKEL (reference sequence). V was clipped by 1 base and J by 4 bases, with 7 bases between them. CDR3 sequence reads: CASSQGQSTGELFF. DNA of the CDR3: TGTGCCAGCAGCCAAGGACAGTCCACCGGGGAGCTGTTTTTT.

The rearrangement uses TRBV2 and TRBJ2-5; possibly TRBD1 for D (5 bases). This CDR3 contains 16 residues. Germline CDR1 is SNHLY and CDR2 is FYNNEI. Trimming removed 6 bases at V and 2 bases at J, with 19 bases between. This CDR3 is CASRPTAADAQETQYF. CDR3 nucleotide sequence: TGTGCCAGCAGACCGACAGCCGCTGATGCTCAAGAGACCCAGTACTTC.

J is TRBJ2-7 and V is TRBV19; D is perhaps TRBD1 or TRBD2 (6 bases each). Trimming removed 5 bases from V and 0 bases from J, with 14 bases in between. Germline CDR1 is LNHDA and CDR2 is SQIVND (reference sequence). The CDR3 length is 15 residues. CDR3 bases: TGTGCCAGTAGTTCCCGGGGGCTCTTCTCCTACGAGCAGTACTTC. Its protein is CASSSRGLFSYEQYF.

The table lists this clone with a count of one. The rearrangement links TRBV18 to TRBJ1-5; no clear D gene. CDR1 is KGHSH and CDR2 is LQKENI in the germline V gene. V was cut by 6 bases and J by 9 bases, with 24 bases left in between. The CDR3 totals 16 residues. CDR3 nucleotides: TGTGCCAGCTCGTTAGAACCATCTGCCCGGCAGCCGCCCCAGCATTTT. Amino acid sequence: CASSLEPSARQPPQHF.